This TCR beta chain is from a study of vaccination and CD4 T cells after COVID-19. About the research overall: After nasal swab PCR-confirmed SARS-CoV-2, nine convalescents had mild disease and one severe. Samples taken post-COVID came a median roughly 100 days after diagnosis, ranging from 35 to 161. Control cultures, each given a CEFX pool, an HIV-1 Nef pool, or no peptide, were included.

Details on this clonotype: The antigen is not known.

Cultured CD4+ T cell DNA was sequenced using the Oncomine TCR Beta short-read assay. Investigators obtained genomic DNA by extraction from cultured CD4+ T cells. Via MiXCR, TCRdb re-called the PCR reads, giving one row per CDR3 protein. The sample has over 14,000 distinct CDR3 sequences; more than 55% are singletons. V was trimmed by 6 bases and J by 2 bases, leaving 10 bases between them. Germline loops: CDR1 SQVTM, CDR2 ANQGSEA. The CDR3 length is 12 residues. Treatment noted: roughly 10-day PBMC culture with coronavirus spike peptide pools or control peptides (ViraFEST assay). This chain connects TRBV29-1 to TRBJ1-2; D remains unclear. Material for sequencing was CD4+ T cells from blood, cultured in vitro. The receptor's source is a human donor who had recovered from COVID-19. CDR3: CSVRKQNYGYTF. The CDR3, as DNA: TGCAGCGTACGCAAGCAAAACTATGGCTACACCTTC.